The rows below give T cell receptor beta chains drawn from one sample of a study of shared clonotypes between healthy human individuals. Sequencing used immunoSEQ multiplex PCR; TCRdb keeps in-frame clones, though not all of them. The table has nearly 2 million clones, about 95% seen once; the top ten hold 0.9% to 1.5%. The sample consisted of naive CD8+ T cells sorted from blood. The source is a man between 18 and 29 years old in good health. CDR3s leave out the opening cysteine and the closing phenylalanine or tryptophan. Fields, in order: D gene, V gene, CDR3 protein. The D gene is left open where the match is weak.

D gene: TRBD2
V gene: TRBV11-2
CDR3 protein: ASSLDAGVATPGNEQF

D gene: .
V gene: TRBV2
CDR3 protein: ASSSGPVGYNSPLH

D gene: TRBD1
V gene: TRBV27
CDR3 protein: ASSWLQNPLGQGGDGYT

D gene: .
V gene: TRBV11-2
CDR3 protein: ASSLVSGSQETQY

D gene: TRBD1
V gene: TRBV7-9
CDR3 protein: ASSPDRGSYSPLH

D gene: .
V gene: TRBV4-1
CDR3 protein: ASSSGNQPQH

D gene: .
V gene: TRBV30
CDR3 protein: ACLAATEETQY

D gene: TRBD2
V gene: TRBV27
CDR3 protein: ASSLTGLGANEQF

D gene: TRBD1
V gene: TRBV29-1
CDR3 protein: SVVEQGKNIQY

D gene: .
V gene: TRBV6-6
CDR3 protein: ASTQGSPEAF

D gene: .
V gene: TRBV20-1
CDR3 protein: SGMAQETQY

D gene: .
V gene: TRBV4-1
CDR3 protein: ASSPGGVGTYEQY

D gene: .
V gene: TRBV10-3
CDR3 protein: AIKALTYNEQF

D gene: .
V gene: TRBV7-9
CDR3 protein: ASSFDSGFYEQY

D gene: .
V gene: TRBV29-1
CDR3 protein: SVCVLNTEAF